This entry lists 11 T cell receptor beta chains sequenced from one sample in a study of blood T cell repertoires in COVID-19. Profiled with immunoSEQ multiplex PCR; TCRdb holds only in-frame clones, not every one. The repertoire consists of 85,000 to 100,000 clones, with roughly 77% occurring once and the leading ten covering approximately 24%. Source material: peripheral blood. Every receptor here comes from a human donor in a cohort sampled during active COVID-19.

V and J are TRBV28 and TRBJ1-2; 7 nucleotides match TRBD1. J was trimmed by 4 bases and V by 5 bases; bases with no gene match: 13. The CDR3 covers 16 residues. The germline V gene has CDR1 MDHEN and CDR2 SYDVKM. The CDR3, as DNA: TGTGCCAGCAGTCCCCCAGGGGGGACAGTAACCTATGGCTACACCTTC. This encodes CASSPPGGTVTYGYTF.

The rearrangement joins TRBV10-3 to TRBJ2-3; D might be TRBD1 (5 bases). The CDR3 is 13 residues long. Germline V gene data show CDR1 as ENHRY and CDR2 as SYGVKD. V was shortened by 4 bases and J by 0 bases, with 5 bases between the two germline ends. CDR3 coding DNA: TGTGCCATCAGTGGACAGAGCACAGATACGCAGTATTTT. It translates to CAISGQSTDTQYF.

The CDR3 DNA reads as TGTGCCAGCAGCCATGGACAGAGCTCTGGAAACACCATATATTTT. Translated, it gives CASSHGQSSGNTIYF. This rearrangement joins TRBV7-3 to TRBJ1-3, with D possibly being TRBD1 (6 bases). The CDR3 has 15 amino acids. V dropped 5 bases and J dropped 0 bases, with 11 bases sitting between them. The germline V gene encodes CDR1 SGHTA and CDR2 FQGTGA.

The chain recombines TRBV5-4 with TRBJ1-6; 10 bases agree with TRBD1. CDR1 and CDR2 (germline): SGHNT, YYREEE (reference sequence). The CDR3 is 15 amino acids. J lost 8 bases, V lost 4 bases, and 6 bases had no gene match. CDR3 DNA sequence: TGTGCCAGCAGCCGGGGACAGGGGTCCGATTCACCCCTCCACTTT. Its translation is CASSRGQGSDSPLHF. The entire variable domain, with the rest obtained from reference TRBV5-4 and TRBJ1-6, is as follows: ETGVTQSPTHLIKTRGQQVTLRCSSQSGHNTVSWYQQALGQGPQFIFQYYREEENGRGNFPPRFSGLQFPNYSSELNVNALELDDSALYLCASSRGQGSDSPLHFGNGTRLTVT.

The V call is TRBV18, the J call TRBJ1-1, with 9 bases aligning to TRBD1. CDR3 length: 13 amino acids. After removal of 3 bases from V and 12 bases from J, the junction contained 8 bases not matched to a gene. Germline V gene lookup returns CDR1 KGHSH and CDR2 LQKENI. The CDR3 nucleotides read TGTGCCAGCTCACCCATACGGGACAGGGCCTCTTTCTTT. Its protein product is CASSPIRDRASFF. Filled out from reference TRBV18 and TRBJ1-1, the complete variable domain reads NAGVMQNPRHLVRRRGQEARLRCSPMKGHSHVYWYRQLPEEGLKFMVYLQKENIIDESGMPKERFSAEFPKEGPSILRIQQVVRGDSAAYFCASSPIRDRASFFGQGTRLTVV.

This chain uses TRBV4-1 with TRBJ2-5; 8 nucleotides match TRBD1. Trimming removed 2 bases from V and 1 base from J; junction bases left unmatched: 6. CDR1 and CDR2 from the germline V gene are MGHRA and YSYEKL. CDR3 length: 16 amino acids. CDR3 in amino acids: CASSQQGASLQETQYF. CDR3 nucleotide sequence: TGCGCCAGCAGCCAACAGGGGGCGTCCCTCCAAGAGACCCAGTACTTC.

The V call is TRBV6-5, the J call TRBJ2-1; the match to TRBD2 covers 8 bases. Germline V gives CDR1 MNHEY, CDR2 SVGAGI. The CDR3 sequence is 14 residues long. V shed 4 bases, J shed 8 bases, and the junction held 7 bases outside the gene matches. The CDR3 loop is CASSSGTRGHEQFF. The DNA of the CDR3 is TGTGCCAGCAGTTCCGGGACTAGAGGGCATGAGCAGTTCTTC.

The V gene is TRBV10-2, the J gene TRBJ2-3; 9 positions match TRBD2. Trimming took 0 bases from V and 4 from J; bases not matched to a gene: 5. This CDR3 is built from 16 residues. Germline CDR1 reads WSHSY; CDR2 reads SAAADI. The DNA for the CDR3 is TGCGCCAGCAGTGAGTCGGCGGGAGGGCCCTCAGATACGCAGTATTTT. This sequence encodes CASSESAGGPSDTQYF.

This chain joins TRBV9 and TRBJ2-1; perhaps TRBD1 as D (6 bases). The V end lost 3 bases, the J end lost 12 bases, and 31 bases lay between the germline ends. Per germline, CDR1 SGDLS and CDR2 YYNGEE. There are 18 residues in the CDR3. In DNA form, the CDR3 reads TGTGCCAGCAGCGCCGGAGGCATTTGGGCAGGGGCCGACTTGGGGCAGTTCTTC. Translated, it gives CASSAGGIWAGADLGQFF.

The rearrangement uses TRBV6-2 or TRBV6-3 and TRBJ2-2; 14 bases align to TRBD2. V was clipped by 2 bases and J by 3 bases; unmatched bases: 8. Germline V gene lookup returns CDR1 MNHEY and CDR2 SVGEGT. The CDR3 is 19 residues long. CDR3 bases: TGTGCCAGCAGTTACCGAACCGGGACTAGCGGGAGATACACCGGGGAGCTGTTTTTT. Protein product: CASSYRTGTSGRYTGELFF.

This chain connects TRBV15 to TRBJ2-1, with a tentative D call TRBD1 (6 bases). Trimming cost V 0 bases and J 10 bases, with 16 bases left between them. The CDR3 totals 15 residues. Germline V gives CDR1 LNHNV, CDR2 YYDKDF (reference sequence). Here the CDR3 reads CATSRDGVTGREQFF. CDR3 coding DNA: TGTGCCACCAGCAGAGACGGGGTGACAGGCAGGGAGCAGTTCTTC. The full variable domain, with the rest looked up from reference TRBV15 and TRBJ2-1, is DAMVIQNPRYQVTQFGKPVTLSCSQTLNHNVMYWYQQKSSQAPKLLFHYYDKDFNNEADTPDNFQSRRPNTSFCFLDIRSPGLGDTAMYLCATSRDGVTGREQFFGPGTRLTVL.